This T cell receptor (beta chain) is drawn from a study of T cells after yellow fever vaccination. Study findings and constraints: Abundant clonotypes from the bulk population could contaminate FACS-sorted repertoires. Clonotypes shared by both compartments, CD4 and CD8, made up a small share. Booster samples showed a return of most primary-vaccination clones (around 96% CD4, 70% to 90% CD8).

Germline-derived CDR1 and CDR2 are DFQATT and SNEGSKA (reference sequence). This CDR3 is built from 12 residues. V was clipped by 8 bases and J by 9 bases, with 17 bases between them. This clonotype was seen repeatedly, ten times or more. What it binds is unknown. TCRdb redid the calling of the 5' RACE reads with MiXCR, one entry per CDR3 protein. The sample shows a few hundred thousand distinct CDR3 sequences, roughly 6.2% of them seen only once. The TCR originated in a man aged 25-45 years who received the YFV17D yellow fever vaccine. This sample comprised PBMCs, obtained 5 days after the yellow fever booster vaccination. The chain combines TRBV20-1 with TRBJ2-1; D gene uncertain. DNA of the CDR3: TGCAGTTCCCCAAATAATTGGGGTGAGCAGTTCTTC. It specifies CSSPNNWGEQFF.